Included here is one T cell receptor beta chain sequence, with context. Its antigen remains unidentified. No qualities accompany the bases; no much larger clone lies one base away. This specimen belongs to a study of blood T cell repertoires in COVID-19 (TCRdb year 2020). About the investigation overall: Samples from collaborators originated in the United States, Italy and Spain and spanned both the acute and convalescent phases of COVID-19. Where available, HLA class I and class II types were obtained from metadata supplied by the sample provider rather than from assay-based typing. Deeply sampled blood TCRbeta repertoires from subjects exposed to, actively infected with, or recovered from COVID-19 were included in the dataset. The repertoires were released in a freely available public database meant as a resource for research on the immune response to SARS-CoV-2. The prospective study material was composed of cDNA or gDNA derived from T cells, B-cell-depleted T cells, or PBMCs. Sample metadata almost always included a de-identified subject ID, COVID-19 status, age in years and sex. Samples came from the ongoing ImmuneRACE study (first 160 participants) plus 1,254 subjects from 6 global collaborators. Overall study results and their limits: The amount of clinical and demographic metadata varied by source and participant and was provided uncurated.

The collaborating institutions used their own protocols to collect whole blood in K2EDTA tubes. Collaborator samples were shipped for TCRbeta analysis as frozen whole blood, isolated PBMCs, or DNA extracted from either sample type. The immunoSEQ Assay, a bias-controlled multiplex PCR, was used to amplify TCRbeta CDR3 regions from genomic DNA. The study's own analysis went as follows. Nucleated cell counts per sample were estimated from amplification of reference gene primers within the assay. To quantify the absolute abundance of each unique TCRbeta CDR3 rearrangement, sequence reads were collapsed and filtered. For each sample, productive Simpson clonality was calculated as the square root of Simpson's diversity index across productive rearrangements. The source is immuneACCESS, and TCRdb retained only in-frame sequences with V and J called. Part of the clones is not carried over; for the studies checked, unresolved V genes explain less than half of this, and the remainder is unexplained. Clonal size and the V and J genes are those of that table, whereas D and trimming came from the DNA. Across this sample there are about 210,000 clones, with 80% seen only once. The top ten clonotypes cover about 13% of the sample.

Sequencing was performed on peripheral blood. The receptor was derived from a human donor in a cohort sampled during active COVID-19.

The DNA is as follows: TGTGCCATCAGTGCTTCGCGGGAGGCCTACGAGCAGTACTTC. Translated, it gives CAISASREAYEQYF. The chain joins TRBV10-3 to TRBJ2-7, and TRBD2 aligns with 8 junction nucleotides. At the junction V is shortened by 4 bases and J by 2 bases; bases outside the gene matches: 4. The CDR3 goes from the cysteine to the phenylalanine over 14 residues. The kept DNA is CDR3 alone, 42 bases in frame from the first base. The germline V gene specifies ENHRY as CDR1 and SYGVKD as CDR2.